Listed below are T cell receptor beta chains from one sample, sequenced in a study of T cells after yellow fever vaccination. TCRdb ran MiXCR on the 5' RACE reads and lists one entry per CDR3 protein. The sample consists of about 140,000 distinct CDR3 sequences, roughly 8% of them appearing once. Sequenced material: CD4+ T cells sorted from PBMCs, taken 5 days after the yellow fever booster vaccination. These receptors were obtained from a man between 25 and 39 years old who received the YFV17D yellow fever vaccine. Both conserved end residues are part of each CDR3. The order of the fields is clone size, D gene, V gene, J gene, CDR3 protein, CDR3 DNA. A D gene is named only where the DNA matches it firmly. Clone size is not always given. Where it is, it says once, few, many or a class for expanded clones.

clone_size: .
d_call: .
v_call: TRBV23-1
j_call: TRBJ2-3
cdr3_aa: CASSHSIFGTDTGDTQYF
cdr3_nt: TGCGCCAGCAGTCATTCAATTTTTGGGACCGACACCGGAGATACGCAGTATTTT

clone_size: .
d_call: .
v_call: TRBV20-1
j_call: TRBJ2-4
cdr3_aa: CSAGPQNIQYF
cdr3_nt: TGCAGTGCTGGCCCCCAGAACATTCAGTACTTC

clone_size: few
d_call: TRBD2
v_call: TRBV6-1
j_call: TRBJ2-5
cdr3_aa: CASSPAGGGEETQYF
cdr3_nt: TGTGCCAGCAGTCCAGCGGGAGGAGGGGAAGAGACCCAGTACTTC

clone_size: many
d_call: TRBD2
v_call: TRBV7-3
j_call: TRBJ2-1
cdr3_aa: CASTPSGEYNEQFF
cdr3_nt: TGTGCCAGCACCCCTAGCGGCGAGTACAATGAGCAGTTCTTC

clone_size: many
d_call: .
v_call: TRBV30
j_call: TRBJ2-1
cdr3_aa: CAWSVSDNEQFF
cdr3_nt: TGTGCCTGGAGTGTTAGCGACAATGAGCAGTTCTTC

clone_size: many
d_call: .
v_call: TRBV2
j_call: TRBJ2-3
cdr3_aa: CASSGIRGTDTQYF
cdr3_nt: TGTGCCAGCAGTGGTATAAGGGGAACAGATACGCAGTATTTT

clone_size: many
d_call: TRBD2
v_call: TRBV6-5
j_call: TRBJ2-5
cdr3_aa: CASIKASGRGEGPETQYF
cdr3_nt: TGTGCCAGCATCAAAGCCTCCGGGAGAGGGGAGGGCCCAGAGACCCAGTACTTC

clone_size: many
d_call: .
v_call: TRBV3-1
j_call: TRBJ1-1
cdr3_aa: CASSHKGLEPFF
cdr3_nt: TGTGCCAGCAGCCATAAGGGTCTAGAACCTTTCTTT

clone_size: .
d_call: TRBD1
v_call: TRBV20-1
j_call: TRBJ2-1
cdr3_aa: CSARDRTGRSYNEQFF
cdr3_nt: TGCAGTGCTAGAGATCGGACAGGGAGGTCCTACAATGAGCAGTTCTTC

clone_size: once
d_call: TRBD2
v_call: TRBV7-2
j_call: TRBJ2-1
cdr3_aa: CASSLALAGGRNEQFF
cdr3_nt: TGTGCCAGCAGCTTAGCATTGGCGGGAGGAAGGAATGAGCAGTTCTTC

clone_size: many
d_call: .
v_call: TRBV5-1
j_call: TRBJ2-5
cdr3_aa: CASSRAWGLGETQYF
cdr3_nt: TGCGCCAGCAGCCGCGCGTGGGGGCTAGGAGAGACCCAGTACTTC

clone_size: many
d_call: .
v_call: TRBV20-1
j_call: TRBJ2-3
cdr3_aa: CSAEAGNTDTQYF
cdr3_nt: TGCAGTGCAGAGGCAGGGAACACAGATACGCAGTATTTT

clone_size: many
d_call: TRBD1
v_call: TRBV29-1
j_call: TRBJ1-4
cdr3_aa: CSVTGTGGFNEKLFF
cdr3_nt: TGCAGCGTTACCGGGACAGGGGGTTTTAATGAAAAACTGTTTTTT

clone_size: many
d_call: .
v_call: TRBV20-1
j_call: TRBJ2-4
cdr3_aa: CSARDFRRPAGMVQYF
cdr3_nt: TGCAGTGCTAGAGATTTCAGAAGACCGGCCGGGATGGTTCAGTACTTC

clone_size: many
d_call: TRBD2
v_call: TRBV5-1
j_call: TRBJ2-2
cdr3_aa: CASRGLAGSMNTGELFF
cdr3_nt: TGCGCCAGTCGGGGACTAGCGGGATCTATGAACACCGGGGAGCTGTTTTTT

clone_size: many
d_call: .
v_call: TRBV20-1
j_call: TRBJ2-3
cdr3_aa: CSARGPPPVGGDTQYF
cdr3_nt: TGCAGTGCTAGAGGGCCGCCCCCCGTCGGTGGCGATACGCAGTATTTT

clone_size: many
d_call: .
v_call: TRBV7-2
j_call: TRBJ1-5
cdr3_aa: CASSPAAAQPQHF
cdr3_nt: TGTGCCAGCAGCCCCGCAGCGGCTCAGCCCCAGCATTTT

clone_size: few
d_call: TRBD2
v_call: TRBV6-1
j_call: TRBJ2-7
cdr3_aa: CASSPGGIGYEQYF
cdr3_nt: TGTGCCAGCAGCCCCGGGGGGATAGGGTACGAGCAGTACTTC

clone_size: many
d_call: TRBD1
v_call: TRBV4-3
j_call: TRBJ1-4
cdr3_aa: CASSQGDRDNEKLFF
cdr3_nt: TGCGCCAGCAGCCAAGGGGACAGAGATAATGAAAAACTGTTTTTT

clone_size: many
d_call: .
v_call: TRBV29-1
j_call: TRBJ2-2
cdr3_aa: CSGARNGELFF
cdr3_nt: TGCAGCGGGGCGAGGAACGGGGAGCTGTTTTTT

clone_size: few
d_call: TRBD2
v_call: TRBV6-4
j_call: TRBJ2-3
cdr3_aa: CASSELAGTPDTQYF
cdr3_nt: TGTGCCAGCAGTGAGCTAGCGGGGACACCTGATACGCAGTATTTT

clone_size: few
d_call: .
v_call: TRBV20-1
j_call: TRBJ2-1
cdr3_aa: CSEGAGYNEQFF
cdr3_nt: TGCAGTGAAGGGGCCGGGTACAATGAGCAGTTCTTC

clone_size: many
d_call: TRBD1
v_call: TRBV7-8
j_call: TRBJ1-6
cdr3_aa: CASSPPGTALSPLHF
cdr3_nt: TGTGCCAGCAGCCCCCCCGGGACAGCCCTTTCACCCCTCCACTTT

clone_size: many
d_call: .
v_call: TRBV20-1
j_call: TRBJ2-1
cdr3_aa: CSVPTGSRGSNEQFF
cdr3_nt: TGCAGCGTACCAACGGGCTCTAGGGGTTCCAATGAGCAGTTCTTC

clone_size: many
d_call: TRBD1
v_call: TRBV6-1
j_call: TRBJ2-7
cdr3_aa: CASTQGQTYEQYF
cdr3_nt: TGTGCCAGCACCCAGGGACAGACCTACGAGCAGTACTTC

clone_size: many
d_call: TRBD2
v_call: TRBV12-3/TRBV12-4
j_call: TRBJ2-5
cdr3_aa: CASSSGSQETQYF
cdr3_nt: TGTGCCAGCAGTAGCGGGAGTCAAGAGACCCAGTACTTC

clone_size: many
d_call: .
v_call: TRBV27
j_call: TRBJ2-3
cdr3_aa: CASSFVPPDTQYF
cdr3_nt: TGTGCCAGCAGTTTTGTCCCCCCAGATACGCAGTATTTT

clone_size: many
d_call: .
v_call: TRBV9
j_call: TRBJ2-7
cdr3_aa: CASSVGPGSYEQYF
cdr3_nt: TGTGCCAGCAGCGTAGGTCCGGGCTCCTACGAGCAGTACTTC

clone_size: many
d_call: .
v_call: TRBV28
j_call: TRBJ2-1
cdr3_aa: CASSLVGQLGVGEQFF
cdr3_nt: TGTGCCAGCAGTTTAGTGGGGCAGTTAGGGGTTGGGGAGCAGTTCTTC

clone_size: many
d_call: .
v_call: TRBV18
j_call: TRBJ2-3
cdr3_aa: CASSPDTHTDTQYF
cdr3_nt: TGTGCCAGCTCACCCGACACGCACACAGATACGCAGTATTTT

clone_size: many
d_call: TRBD2
v_call: TRBV7-6
j_call: TRBJ2-1
cdr3_aa: CASSQTSGRWNEQFF
cdr3_nt: TGTGCCAGCAGCCAAACTAGCGGGAGGTGGAATGAGCAGTTCTTC

clone_size: many
d_call: TRBD2
v_call: TRBV20-1
j_call: TRBJ2-1
cdr3_aa: CSANRDYYNEQFF
cdr3_nt: TGCAGTGCTAACCGGGACTACTACAATGAGCAGTTCTTC

clone_size: many
d_call: .
v_call: TRBV24-1
j_call: TRBJ2-7
cdr3_aa: CATSETGQNSYEQYF
cdr3_nt: TGTGCCACCAGTGAAACCGGACAGAACTCCTACGAGCAGTACTTC

clone_size: .
d_call: .
v_call: TRBV7-9
j_call: TRBJ2-5
cdr3_aa: CASSLVGLDQETQYF
cdr3_nt: TGTGCCAGCAGCTTAGTCGGGCTAGACCAAGAGACCCAGTACTTC

clone_size: many
d_call: TRBD2
v_call: TRBV28
j_call: TRBJ2-1
cdr3_aa: CASSSRTRHNEQFF
cdr3_nt: TGTGCCAGCAGTTCCCGGACTAGACACAATGAGCAGTTCTTC

clone_size: many
d_call: .
v_call: TRBV28
j_call: TRBJ2-1
cdr3_aa: CASSPASAFYNEQFF
cdr3_nt: TGTGCCAGCAGTCCCGCTAGCGCTTTTTACAATGAGCAGTTCTTC

clone_size: many
d_call: TRBD1
v_call: TRBV15
j_call: TRBJ2-7
cdr3_aa: CATSRDRDRRDEQYF
cdr3_nt: TGTGCCACCAGCAGAGATCGGGACAGGCGGGACGAGCAGTACTTC

clone_size: many
d_call: .
v_call: TRBV15
j_call: TRBJ2-3
cdr3_aa: CATSRGPADTQYF
cdr3_nt: TGTGCCACCAGCAGAGGGCCCGCAGATACGCAGTATTTT

clone_size: many
d_call: .
v_call: TRBV20-1
j_call: TRBJ2-7
cdr3_aa: CSAGLPGSYEQYF
cdr3_nt: TGCAGCGCAGGACTGCCGGGCTCCTACGAGCAGTACTTC

clone_size: many
d_call: TRBD2
v_call: TRBV6-2/TRBV6-3
j_call: TRBJ2-3
cdr3_aa: CASSYPQRKSSGSLTDTQYF
cdr3_nt: TGTGCCAGCAGTTACCCCCAGCGGAAGAGTAGCGGGAGTTTGACAGATACGCAGTATTTT

clone_size: many
d_call: .
v_call: TRBV10-3
j_call: TRBJ2-2
cdr3_aa: CAIHRAGELFF
cdr3_nt: TGTGCCATTCACAGGGCCGGGGAGCTGTTTTTT

clone_size: many
d_call: TRBD1
v_call: TRBV11-2
j_call: TRBJ2-7
cdr3_aa: CASSFSQGAYEQYF
cdr3_nt: TGTGCCAGCAGCTTCTCACAGGGGGCGTACGAGCAGTACTTC

clone_size: many
d_call: TRBD2
v_call: TRBV7-2
j_call: TRBJ2-1
cdr3_aa: CATDSGGNEQFF
cdr3_nt: TGTGCCACCGATTCGGGGGGAAATGAGCAGTTCTTC

clone_size: few
d_call: TRBD2
v_call: TRBV25-1
j_call: TRBJ2-3
cdr3_aa: CASSNPLAGGTDTQYF
cdr3_nt: TGTGCCAGCAGTAACCCCCTAGCGGGAGGCACAGATACGCAGTATTTT

clone_size: many
d_call: .
v_call: TRBV20-1
j_call: TRBJ2-5
cdr3_aa: CSVDPGTHQETQYF
cdr3_nt: TGCAGTGTTGACCCCGGGACACACCAAGAGACCCAGTACTTC

clone_size: many
d_call: .
v_call: TRBV20-1
j_call: TRBJ2-1
cdr3_aa: CSAPTFAEQFF
cdr3_nt: TGCAGTGCTCCCACTTTTGCAGAGCAGTTCTTC

clone_size: many
d_call: .
v_call: TRBV12-3/TRBV12-4
j_call: TRBJ2-6
cdr3_aa: CASSRNEGAGANVLTF
cdr3_nt: TGTGCCAGCAGTCGAAATGAGGGGGCTGGGGCCAACGTCCTGACTTTC

clone_size: many
d_call: .
v_call: TRBV6-5
j_call: TRBJ2-5
cdr3_aa: CASSYLLGGGHGQETQYF
cdr3_nt: TGTGCCAGCAGTTATCTCCTAGGTGGGGGACACGGACAAGAGACCCAGTACTTC

clone_size: many
d_call: .
v_call: TRBV20-1
j_call: TRBJ2-7
cdr3_aa: CSAGAGPNLAYEQYF
cdr3_nt: TGCAGTGCTGGGGCGGGACCAAACCTGGCGTACGAGCAGTACTTC

clone_size: many
d_call: TRBD2
v_call: TRBV29-1
j_call: TRBJ2-5
cdr3_aa: CSVTFGLAGLQETQYF
cdr3_nt: TGCAGCGTAACTTTCGGACTAGCGGGCCTCCAAGAGACCCAGTACTTC